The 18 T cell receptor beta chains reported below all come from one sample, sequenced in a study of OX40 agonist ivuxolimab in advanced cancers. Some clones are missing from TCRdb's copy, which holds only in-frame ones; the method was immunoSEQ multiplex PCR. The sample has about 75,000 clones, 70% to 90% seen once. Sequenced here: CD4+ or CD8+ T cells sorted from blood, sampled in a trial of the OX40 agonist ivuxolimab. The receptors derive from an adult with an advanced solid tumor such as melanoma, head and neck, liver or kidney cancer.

CDR3 nucleotide sequence: TGTGCCAGCAGCTTGGTTTCGGCGGTTCCACAGTATTTT. Translation gives CASSLVSAVPQYF. The rearrangement joins TRBV5-4 to TRBJ2-3, with unresolved D. Germline-derived CDR1 and CDR2 are SGHNT and YYREEE (reference sequence). The CDR3 loop spans 13 amino acids. Trimming took off 0 bases at V and 12 bases at J, with 14 bases between the two ends.

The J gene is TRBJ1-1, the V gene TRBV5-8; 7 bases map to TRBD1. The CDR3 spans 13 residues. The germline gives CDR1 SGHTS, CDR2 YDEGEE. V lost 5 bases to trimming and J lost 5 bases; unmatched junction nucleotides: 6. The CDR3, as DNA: TGTGCCAGCAGTAGGGGCAGGGGGACTGAAGCTTTCTTT. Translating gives CASSRGRGTEAFF.

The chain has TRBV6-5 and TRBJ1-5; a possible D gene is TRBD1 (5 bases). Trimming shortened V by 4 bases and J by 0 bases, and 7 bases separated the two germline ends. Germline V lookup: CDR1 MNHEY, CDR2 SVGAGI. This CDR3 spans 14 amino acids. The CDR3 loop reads CASSSQGSNQPQHF. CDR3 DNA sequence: TGTGCCAGCAGTTCTCAGGGTAGCAATCAGCCCCAGCATTTT.

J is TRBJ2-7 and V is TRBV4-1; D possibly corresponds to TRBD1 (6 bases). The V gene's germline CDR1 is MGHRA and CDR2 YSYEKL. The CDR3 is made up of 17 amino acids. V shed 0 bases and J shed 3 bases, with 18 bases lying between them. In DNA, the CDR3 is TGCGCCAGCAGCCAAGATCTTCGTTTTGCCAGGGGCTACGAGCAGTACTTC. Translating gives CASSQDLRFARGYEQYF.

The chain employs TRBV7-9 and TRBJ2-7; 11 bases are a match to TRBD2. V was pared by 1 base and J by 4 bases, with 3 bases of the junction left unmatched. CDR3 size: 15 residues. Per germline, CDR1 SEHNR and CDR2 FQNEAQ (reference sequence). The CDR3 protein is CASSLGASGRYEQYF. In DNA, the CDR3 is TGTGCCAGCAGCTTAGGCGCTAGCGGGAGGTACGAGCAGTACTTC.

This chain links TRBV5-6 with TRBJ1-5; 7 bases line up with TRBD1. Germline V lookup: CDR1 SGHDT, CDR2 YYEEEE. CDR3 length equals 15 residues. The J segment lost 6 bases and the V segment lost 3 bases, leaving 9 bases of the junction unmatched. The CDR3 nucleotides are TGTGCCAGCAGCTCGGGGCAGGGGGGCAGTCAGCCCCAGCATTTT. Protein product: CASSSGQGGSQPQHF.

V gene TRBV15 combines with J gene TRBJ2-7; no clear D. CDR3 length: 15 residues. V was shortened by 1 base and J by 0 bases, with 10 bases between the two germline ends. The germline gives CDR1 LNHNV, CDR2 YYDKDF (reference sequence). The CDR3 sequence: CATSRGRLSSYEQYF. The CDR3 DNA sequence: TGTGCCACCAGCAGAGGGCGGCTCAGCTCCTACGAGCAGTACTTC.

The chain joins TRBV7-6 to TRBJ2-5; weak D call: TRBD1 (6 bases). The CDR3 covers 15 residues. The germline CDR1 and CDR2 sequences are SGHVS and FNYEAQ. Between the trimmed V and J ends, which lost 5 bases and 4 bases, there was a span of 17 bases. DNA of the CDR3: TGTGCCAGCAGCCCTACGAACAGGGATGGAGAGACCCAGTACTTC. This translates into CASSPTNRDGETQYF.

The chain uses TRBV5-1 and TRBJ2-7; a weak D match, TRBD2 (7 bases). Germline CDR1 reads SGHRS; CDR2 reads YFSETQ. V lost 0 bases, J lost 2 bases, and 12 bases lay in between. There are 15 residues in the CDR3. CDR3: CASSLVGGGPYEQYF. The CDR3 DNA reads TGCGCCAGCAGCTTGGTTGGCGGGGGCCCCTACGAGCAGTACTTC.

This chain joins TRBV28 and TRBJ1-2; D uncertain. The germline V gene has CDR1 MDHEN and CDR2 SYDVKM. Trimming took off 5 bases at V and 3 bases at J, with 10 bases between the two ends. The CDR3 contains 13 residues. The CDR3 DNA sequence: TGTGCCAGCAGTCCTGGTATATACTATGGCTACACCTTC. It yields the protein CASSPGIYYGYTF.

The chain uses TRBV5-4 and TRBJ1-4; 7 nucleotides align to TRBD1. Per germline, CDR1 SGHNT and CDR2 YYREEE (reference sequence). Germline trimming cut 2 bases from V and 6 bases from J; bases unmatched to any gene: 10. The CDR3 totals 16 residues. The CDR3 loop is CASSLSPRQGDEKLFF. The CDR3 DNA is TGTGCCAGCAGCTTAAGTCCGAGACAGGGAGATGAAAAACTGTTTTTT.

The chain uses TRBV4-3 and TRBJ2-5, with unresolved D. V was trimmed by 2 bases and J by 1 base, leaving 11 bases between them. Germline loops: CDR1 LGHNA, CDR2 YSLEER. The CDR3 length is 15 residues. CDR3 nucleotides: TGCGCCAGCAGCCAAAAGCCAGGCCTCCAAGAGACCCAGTACTTC. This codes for CASSQKPGLQETQYF.

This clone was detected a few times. DNA of the CDR3: TGTGCCAGCAGCCTACAGGGTGGCAATGAAAAACTGTTTTTT. Translating gives CASSLQGGNEKLFF. This chain links TRBV7-9 with TRBJ1-4; maybe TRBD1 (6 bases). The CDR3 is made up of 14 amino acids. The V end was cut by 5 bases, the J end by 5 bases, with 12 bases between. Germline assignment: CDR1 SEHNR and CDR2 FQNEAQ (reference sequence). The variable domain in full, with the rest retrieved from reference TRBV7-9 and TRBJ1-4, is DTGVSQNPRHKITKRGQNVTFRCDPISEHNRLYWYRQTLGQGPEFLTYFQNEAQLEKSRLLSDRFSAERPKGSFSTLEIQRTEQGDSAMYLCASSLQGGNEKLFFGSGTQLSVL.

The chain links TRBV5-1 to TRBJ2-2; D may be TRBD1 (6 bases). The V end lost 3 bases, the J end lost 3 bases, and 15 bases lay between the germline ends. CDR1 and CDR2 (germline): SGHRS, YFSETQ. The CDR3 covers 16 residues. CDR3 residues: CASSSPQGSDTGELFF. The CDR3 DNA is TGCGCCAGCAGCTCCCCACAGGGTAGCGACACCGGGGAGCTGTTTTTT.

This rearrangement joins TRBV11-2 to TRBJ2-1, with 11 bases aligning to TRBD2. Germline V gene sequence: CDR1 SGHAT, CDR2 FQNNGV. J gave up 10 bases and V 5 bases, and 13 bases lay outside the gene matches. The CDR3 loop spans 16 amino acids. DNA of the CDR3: TGTGCCAGCAGCCCCGACCGACTAGCGGGAATTGGCGAGCAGTTCTTC. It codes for CASSPDRLAGIGEQFF.

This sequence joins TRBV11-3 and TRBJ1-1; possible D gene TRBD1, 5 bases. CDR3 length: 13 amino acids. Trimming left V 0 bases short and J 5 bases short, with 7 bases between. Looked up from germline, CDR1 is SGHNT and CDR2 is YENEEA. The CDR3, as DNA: TGTGCCAGCAGCTTAGAGGGGGGGACTGAAGCTTTCTTT. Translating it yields CASSLEGGTEAFF.

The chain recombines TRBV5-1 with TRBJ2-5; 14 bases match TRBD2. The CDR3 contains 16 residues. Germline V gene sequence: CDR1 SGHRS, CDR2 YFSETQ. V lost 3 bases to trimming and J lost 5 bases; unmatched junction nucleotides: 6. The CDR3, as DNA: TGCGCCAGCAGCTCGGGACTAGCGGGAGTAAAGGAGACCCAGTACTTC. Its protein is CASSSGLAGVKETQYF.

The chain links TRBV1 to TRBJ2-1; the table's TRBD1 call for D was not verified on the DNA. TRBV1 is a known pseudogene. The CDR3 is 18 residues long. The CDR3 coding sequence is TGCACCAGCAGCCCTTGCGTTTGGGGCCACAGCTCCTACAATGAGCAGTTCTTC. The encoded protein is CTSSPCVWGHSSYNEQFF.